This passage covers 24 T cell receptor beta chains from one sample sequenced in a study of radiotherapy plus CTLA-4 blockade in lung cancer. The table came from immunoSEQ multiplex PCR; TCRdb's copy has only in-frame clones and leaves some out. The sample contains about 85,000 clones, about 90% of which appear only once. The source was peripheral blood, collected from a patient treated with radiotherapy plus ipilimumab. The receptors derive from a human donor with non-small cell lung cancer who had a partial response to radiotherapy plus ipilimumab.

The chain recombines TRBV9 with TRBJ2-6; TRBD1 matches 9 bases. Germline-derived CDR1 and CDR2 are SGDLS and YYNGEE. V was clipped by 4 bases and J by 0 bases; unmatched bases: 8. The CDR3 consists of 18 residues. This CDR3 reads CASSPRTGVPSGANVLTF. In nucleotides, the CDR3 is TGTGCCAGCAGCCCTCGGACAGGGGTCCCCTCTGGGGCCAACGTCCTGACTTTC.

This sequence joins TRBV5-1 and TRBJ2-6, with D perhaps matching TRBD2 (5 bases). This CDR3 has 15 residues. The germline gives CDR1 SGHRS, CDR2 YFSETQ. V lost 6 bases and J 2 bases, leaving 12 bases between the germline ends. The CDR3 loop is CASTRGQPGANVLTF. For the CDR3, the DNA is TGCGCCAGCACCCGCGGGCAACCTGGGGCCAACGTCCTGACTTTC.

Regarding this clone: This sample also contains other DNA sequences that code for the same CDR3. The genes are TRBV6-6 and TRBJ1-2; the D gene is possibly TRBD1 (5 bases). From germline, CDR1 is MNHNY and CDR2 SVGAGI (reference sequence). Deletions cut 2 bases from V and 5 bases from J, with 15 bases between. The CDR3 runs to 15 residues. CDR3 in DNA: TGTGCCAGCAGTTACGGTCAGGGTCCAGGGTATGGCTACACCTTC. As protein: CASSYGQGPGYGYTF.

Written as DNA, the CDR3 is TGTGCCAGCATTAGACAGGGTTATGAAGCTTTCTTT. This codes for CASIRQGYEAFF. V usage is TRBV28 and J usage is TRBJ1-1; 7 positions agree with TRBD1. CDR1 is MDHEN, CDR2 SYDVKM, per germline. The CDR3 totals 12 residues. The ends lost 7 bases at V and 7 bases at J; junction bases unmatched: 6.

The gene calls are TRBV6-5 and TRBJ2-7; D possibly corresponds to TRBD1 (6 bases). Germline lookup yields CDR1 MNHEY and CDR2 SVGAGI. This CDR3 spans 11 amino acids. This chain's CDR3 is CASSQGYGQYV. CDR3 in DNA: TGTGCCAGCAGTCAGGGGTACGGGCAGTACGTC.

This chain uses TRBV5-6 with TRBJ2-3, with a tentative D call TRBD1 (5 bases). V was shortened by 4 bases and J by 4 bases, with 16 bases between the two germline ends. The CDR3 is made up of 15 amino acids. Germline-derived CDR1 and CDR2 are SGHDT and YYEEEE. The CDR3 region has the DNA TGTGCCAGCAGCGAAGTCCAGGGTCGGGCAGATACGCAGTATTTT. Amino acids: CASSEVQGRADTQYF.

This clone is a singleton in its sample. The V and J genes are TRBV5-1 and TRBJ1-1; the D gene is possibly TRBD1 (5 bases). This CDR3 spans 15 amino acids. Germline CDR1 SGHRS, CDR2 YFSETQ. V shed 2 bases and J shed 0 bases, with 11 bases lying between them. Here the CDR3 reads CASSFQTEMNTEAFF. The DNA for the CDR3 is TGCGCCAGCAGCTTTCAGACAGAGATGAACACTGAAGCTTTCTTT.

V gene TRBV27 combines with J gene TRBJ1-5; D gene ambiguous. This CDR3 region has 14 residues. Germline CDR1 MNHEY, CDR2 SMNVEV (reference sequence). Trimming removed 6 bases from V and 4 bases from J, with 13 bases in between. This chain's CDR3 is CASREGSFNQPQHF. Here the CDR3 DNA reads TGTGCCAGCAGGGAGGGATCCTTTAATCAGCCCCAGCATTTT.

The rearrangement uses TRBV5-6 and TRBJ1-5, with D possibly being TRBD1 (6 bases). The CDR3 is 16 residues long. The germline CDR1 and CDR2 sequences are SGHDT and YYEEEE. Trimming pared 1 base from V and 1 base from J, leaving 12 bases between. This chain's CDR3 is CASSLSGVGSNQPQHF. In nucleotides, the CDR3 is TGTGCCAGCAGCTTGTCAGGGGTCGGGAGCAATCAGCCCCAGCATTTT.

The gene calls are TRBV4-3 and TRBJ2-3; D is unresolved. Germline V CDR1 and CDR2: LGHNA, YSLEER. This CDR3 is 16 amino acids long. The V end lost 0 bases, the J end lost 4 bases, and 14 bases lay between the germline ends. CDR3 amino acids: CASSQEVANHPDTQYF. The CDR3 bases are TGCGCCAGCAGCCAAGAAGTGGCCAATCACCCAGATACGCAGTATTTT.

This sequence joins TRBV5-1 and TRBJ2-1; D is uncertain. Trimming cost V 1 base and J 1 base, with 12 bases left between them. The length of the CDR3 is 16 residues. Germline CDR1 is SGHRS and CDR2 is YFSETQ. CDR3 residues: CASSLLSGWSYNEQFF. CDR3 coding DNA: TGCGCCAGCAGCTTGTTGTCAGGTTGGTCCTACAATGAGCAGTTCTTC.

This chain uses TRBV7-8 with TRBJ2-7; the D gene is possibly TRBD2 (6 bases). In germline, CDR1 is SGHVS, CDR2 FQNEAQ. Trimming cost V 3 bases and J 3 bases, with 12 bases left between them. The CDR3 has 14 amino acids. CDR3 loop: CASSFSGVGYEQYF. CDR3 sequence (DNA): TGTGCCAGCAGCTTTAGCGGAGTGGGCTACGAGCAGTACTTC.

The gene calls are TRBV28 and TRBJ2-7; TRBD1 is a possible D gene (5 bases). Germline V CDR1 and CDR2: MDHEN, SYDVKM. Trimming took 3 bases from V and 3 from J, leaving 15 bases between them. This CDR3 contains 15 residues. The CDR3 coding sequence is TGTGCCAGCAGTTTTCCGGACAAGCAAATCTACGAGCAGTACTTC. It codes for CASSFPDKQIYEQYF. The full variable domain, with the rest looked up from reference TRBV28 and TRBJ2-7, is DVKVTQSSRYLVKRTGEKVFLECVQDMDHENMFWYRQDPGLGLRLIYFSYDVKMKEKGDIPEGYSVSREKKERFSLILESASTNQTSMYLCASSFPDKQIYEQYFGPGTRLTVT.

This chain links TRBV6-5 with TRBJ2-1; D is unclear. The CDR3 totals 12 residues. In germline, CDR1 is MNHEY, CDR2 SVGAGI. Trimming removed 2 bases at V and 11 bases at J, with 10 bases between. Written as DNA, the CDR3 is TGTGCCAGCAGTTACGGGCCTGAAAAGCAGTTCTTC. As protein: CASSYGPEKQFF.

This clone was seen a few times. This chain links TRBV7-4 with TRBJ2-7; weak D call: TRBD2 (6 bases). The CDR3 loop spans 14 amino acids. Germline CDR1 is SGHVT and CDR2 is SQSDAQ. With 5 bases removed from V and 2 bases from J, the gap between germline ends came to 13 bases. The CDR3 DNA sequence: TGTGCCAGCAGCGACATGGCGGGGCCCTACGAGCAGTACGTC. It codes for CASSDMAGPYEQYV.

CDR3 region: CASSFSGTWGTEAFF. CDR3 coding DNA: TGTGCCAGCAGCTTCTCCGGGACTTGGGGCACTGAAGCTTTCTTT. This chain links TRBV11-1 with TRBJ1-1; TRBD1 is a possible D gene (5 bases). V was trimmed by 3 bases and J by 4 bases, leaving 15 bases between them. The V gene's germline CDR1 is SGHAT and CDR2 FQDESV (reference sequence). The CDR3 has 15 residues.

The sample holds one count of this clone. The chain carries TRBV5-1 and TRBJ1-2, with D tentatively TRBD1 (6 bases). Germline assignment: CDR1 SGHRS and CDR2 YFSETQ. The CDR3 is made up of 14 amino acids. The V gene lost 4 bases and the J gene lost 0 bases, with 10 bases spanning the gap. CDR3 DNA sequence: TGCGCCAGCAGCACGGACAGCTCTAACTATGGCTACACCTTC. Protein sequence: CASSTDSSNYGYTF.

This clone is a singleton in its sample. The CDR3 here is CASSPPQVNQPQHF. The CDR3 DNA follows: TGTGCCAGCAGTCCCCCCCAGGTCAATCAGCCCCAGCATTTT. The V gene is TRBV28, the J gene TRBJ1-5, with D uncertain. Germline V gene sequence: CDR1 MDHEN, CDR2 SYDVKM. The germline V and J ends were trimmed by 5 bases and 3 bases, with 11 bases remaining between them. The CDR3 spans 14 residues. Full variable domain (remainder filled in from reference TRBV28 and TRBJ1-5): DVKVTQSSRYLVKRTGEKVFLECVQDMDHENMFWYRQDPGLGLRLIYFSYDVKMKEKGDIPEGYSVSREKKERFSLILESASTNQTSMYLCASSPPQVNQPQHFGDGTRLSIL.

The CDR3 nucleotides read TGTGCCAGCAGTTACTCGGGAGCTACGAACTATGGCTACACCTTC. Translation: CASSYSGATNYGYTF. The V and J genes are TRBV6-5 and TRBJ1-2, with D hard to call. Between the trimmed V and J ends, which lost 0 bases and 2 bases, there was a span of 10 bases. CDR1 is MNHEY, CDR2 SVGAGI, per germline. This CDR3 is 15 amino acids long.

V and J are TRBV28 and TRBJ1-2; no firm D call. The CDR3 runs to 12 residues. CDR1 and CDR2 from the germline V gene are MDHEN and SYDVKM. V shed 2 bases and J shed 8 bases, with 9 bases lying between them. The CDR3 reads CASSLRARGYTF. In nucleotides, the CDR3 is TGTGCCAGCAGTTTACGCGCTCGGGGCTACACCTTC.

V and J are TRBV10-3 and TRBJ2-7; TRBD2 matches 10 bases. CDR1 is ENHRY and CDR2 is SYGVKD in the germline V gene. After removal of 8 bases from V and 3 bases from J, the junction contained 13 bases not matched to a gene. CDR3 length: 16 residues. DNA of the CDR3: TGTGCCATCCGTCCAGGACTAGCGGAAAGGGACTACGAGCAGTACTTC. Translated: CAIRPGLAERDYEQYF.

J is TRBJ2-3 and V is TRBV4-3; no clear D gene. This CDR3 region has 13 residues. Germline values: CDR1 LGHNA, CDR2 YSLEER. V lost 3 bases and J 2 bases, leaving 6 bases between the germline ends. The CDR3: CASSHPPTDTQYF. The CDR3 DNA reads TGCGCCAGCAGCCACCCTCCCACAGATACGCAGTATTTT.

The J gene is TRBJ1-5, the V gene TRBV28, with 10 bases that match TRBD1. CDR3 length: 15 amino acids. V was pared by 5 bases and J by 5 bases, with 6 bases of the junction left unmatched. Germline V gene data show CDR1 as MDHEN and CDR2 as SYDVKM. In DNA, the CDR3 is TGTGCCAGCAGTCCATGGGACAGGGGCTATCAGCCCCAGCATTTT. Residues: CASSPWDRGYQPQHF.

This rearrangement joins TRBV6-5 to TRBJ2-3; TRBD1 matches 7 bases. The CDR3 length is 16 residues. Germline loops: CDR1 MNHEY, CDR2 SVGAGI. V lost 1 base, J lost 3 bases, and 7 bases stayed unmatched. The CDR3 bases are TGTGCCAGCAGTTACTACAGGGGTTTTGGAACAGATACGCAGTATTTT. This codes for CASSYYRGFGTDTQYF.